The entry that follows covers one TCR beta chain sequence. This sample is part of a study of blood T cell repertoires in COVID-19. Trimming cost V 5 bases and J 2 bases, with 19 bases left between them. Looked up from germline, CDR1 is SGHTA and CDR2 is FQGNSA. The CDR3 is 16 residues long. How the authors handled the data: Researchers report that nucleated cell counts were estimated from reference gene primer amplification. Some clones are missing from TCRdb's copy, which holds only in-frame ones; the method was immunoSEQ multiplex PCR. V and J calls and clone size are those listed in that table; D and trimming were worked out from the DNA. Of 59,000 or so clones detected, around four fifths appear once; the ten largest clones hold more than 15%.

The J gene is TRBJ2-7, the V gene TRBV7-2; possibly TRBD2 for D (6 bases). The source material was peripheral blood. This clonotype originated in a woman aged 50 to 60 with active or convalescent COVID-19. The CDR3 spells CASSQNGGKAAYEQYF. The CDR3, as DNA: TGTGCCAGCAGCCAAAACGGGGGTAAGGCTGCCTACGAGCAGTACTTC.